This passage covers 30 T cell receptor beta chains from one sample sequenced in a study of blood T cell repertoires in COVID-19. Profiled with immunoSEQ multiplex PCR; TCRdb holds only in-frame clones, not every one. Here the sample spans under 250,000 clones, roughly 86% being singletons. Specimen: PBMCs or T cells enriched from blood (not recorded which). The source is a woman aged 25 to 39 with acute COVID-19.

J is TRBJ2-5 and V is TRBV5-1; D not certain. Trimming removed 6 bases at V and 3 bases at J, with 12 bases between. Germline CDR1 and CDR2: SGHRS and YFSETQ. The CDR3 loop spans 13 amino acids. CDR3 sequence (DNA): TGCGCCAGCACCGTGGATGGAGAAGAGACCCAGTACTTC. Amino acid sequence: CASTVDGEETQYF.

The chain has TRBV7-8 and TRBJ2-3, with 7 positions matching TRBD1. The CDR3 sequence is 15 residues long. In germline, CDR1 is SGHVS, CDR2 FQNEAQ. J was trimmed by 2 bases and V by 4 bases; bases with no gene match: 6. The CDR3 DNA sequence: TGTGCCAGCAGCTGGGGGACAGACCACACAGATACGCAGTATTTT. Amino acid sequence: CASSWGTDHTDTQYF.

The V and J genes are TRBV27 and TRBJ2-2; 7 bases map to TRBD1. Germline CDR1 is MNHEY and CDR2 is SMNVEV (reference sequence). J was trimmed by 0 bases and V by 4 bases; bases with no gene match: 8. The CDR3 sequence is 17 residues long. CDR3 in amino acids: CASSSGQRYPNTGELFF. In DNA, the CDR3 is TGTGCCAGCAGTTCGGGACAGCGATACCCGAACACCGGGGAGCTGTTTTTT.

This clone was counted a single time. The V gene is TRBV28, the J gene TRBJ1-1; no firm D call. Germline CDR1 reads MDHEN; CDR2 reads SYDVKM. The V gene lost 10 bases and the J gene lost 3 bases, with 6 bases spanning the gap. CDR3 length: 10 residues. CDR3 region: CATSDTEAFF. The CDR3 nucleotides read TGTGCCACCTCGGACACTGAAGCTTTCTTT.

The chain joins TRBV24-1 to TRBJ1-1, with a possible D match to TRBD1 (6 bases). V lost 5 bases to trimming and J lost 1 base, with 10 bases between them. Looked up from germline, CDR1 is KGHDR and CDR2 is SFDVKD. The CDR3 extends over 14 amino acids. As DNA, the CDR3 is TGTGCCACCAGTGCACCAGGGGCGAACACTGAAGCTTTCTTT. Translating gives CATSAPGANTEAFF.

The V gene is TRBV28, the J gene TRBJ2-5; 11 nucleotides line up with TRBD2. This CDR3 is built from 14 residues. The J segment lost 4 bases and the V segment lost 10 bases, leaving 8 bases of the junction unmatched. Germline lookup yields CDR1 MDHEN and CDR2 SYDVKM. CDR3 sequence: CAIKIAGGRETQYF. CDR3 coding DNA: TGTGCCATCAAGATAGCGGGGGGGCGAGAGACCCAGTACTTC.

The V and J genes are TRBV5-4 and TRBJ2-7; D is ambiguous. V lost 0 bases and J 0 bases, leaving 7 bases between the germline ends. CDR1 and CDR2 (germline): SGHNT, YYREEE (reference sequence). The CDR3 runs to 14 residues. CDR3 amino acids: CASSLGVSSYEQYF. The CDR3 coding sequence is TGTGCCAGCAGCTTGGGAGTTAGCTCCTACGAGCAGTACTTC.

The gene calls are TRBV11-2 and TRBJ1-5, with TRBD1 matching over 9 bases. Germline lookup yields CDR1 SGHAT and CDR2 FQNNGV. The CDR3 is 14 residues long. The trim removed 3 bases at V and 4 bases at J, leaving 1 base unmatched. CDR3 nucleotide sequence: TGTGCCAGCAGCTTCGACAGGGGGAATCAGCCCCAGCATTTT. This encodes CASSFDRGNQPQHF.

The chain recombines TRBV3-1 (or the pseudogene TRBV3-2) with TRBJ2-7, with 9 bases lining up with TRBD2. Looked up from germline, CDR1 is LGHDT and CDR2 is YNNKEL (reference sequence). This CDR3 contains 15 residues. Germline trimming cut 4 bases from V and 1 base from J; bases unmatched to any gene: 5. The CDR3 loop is CASSRNSGGSYEQYF. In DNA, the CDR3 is TGTGCCAGCAGCCGGAATAGCGGGGGATCCTACGAGCAGTACTTC.

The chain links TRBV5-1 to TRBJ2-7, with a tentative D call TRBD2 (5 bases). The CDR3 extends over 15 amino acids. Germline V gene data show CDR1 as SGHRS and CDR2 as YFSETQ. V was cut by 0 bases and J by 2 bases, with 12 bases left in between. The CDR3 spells CASSLGLELAYEQYF. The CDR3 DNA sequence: TGCGCCAGCAGCTTGGGACTCGAACTAGCCTACGAGCAGTACTTC.

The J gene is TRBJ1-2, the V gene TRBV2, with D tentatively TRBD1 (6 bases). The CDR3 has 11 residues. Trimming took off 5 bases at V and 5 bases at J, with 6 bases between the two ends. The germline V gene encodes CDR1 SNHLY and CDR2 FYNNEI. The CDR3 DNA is TGTGCCAGCAGTAGGGGGTATGGCTACACCTTC. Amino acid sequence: CASSRGYGYTF.

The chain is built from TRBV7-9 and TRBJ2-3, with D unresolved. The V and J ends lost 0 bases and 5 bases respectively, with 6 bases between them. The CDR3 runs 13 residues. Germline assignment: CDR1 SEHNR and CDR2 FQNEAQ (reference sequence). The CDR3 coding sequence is TGTGCCAGCAGCTTAGCTTCCGGAGATACGCAGTATTTT. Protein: CASSLASGDTQYF.

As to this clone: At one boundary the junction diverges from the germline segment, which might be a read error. CDR3 bases: TGCGCCAGCAGCCCAAGCGGGGGGGCCTCCTACGAGCAGTATTTC. Its protein is CASSPSGGASYEQYF. This chain uses TRBV4-1 with TRBJ2-7; 10 bases align to TRBD2. Germline V gives CDR1 MGHRA, CDR2 YSYEKL. CDR3 length: 15 residues.

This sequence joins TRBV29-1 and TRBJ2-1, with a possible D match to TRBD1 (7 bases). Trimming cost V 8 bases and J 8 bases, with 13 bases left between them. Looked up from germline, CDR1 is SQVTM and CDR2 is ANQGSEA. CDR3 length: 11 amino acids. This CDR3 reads CSHDRDYEQFF. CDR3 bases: TGCAGCCACGACAGGGACTATGAGCAGTTCTTC.

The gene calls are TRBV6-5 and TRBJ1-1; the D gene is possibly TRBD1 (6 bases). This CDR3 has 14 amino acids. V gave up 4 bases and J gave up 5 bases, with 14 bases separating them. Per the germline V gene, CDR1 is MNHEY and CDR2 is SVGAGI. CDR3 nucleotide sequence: TGTGCCAGCAGTTCCCGAGGGGGAAGGACTGAAGCTTTCTTT. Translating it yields CASSSRGGRTEAFF.

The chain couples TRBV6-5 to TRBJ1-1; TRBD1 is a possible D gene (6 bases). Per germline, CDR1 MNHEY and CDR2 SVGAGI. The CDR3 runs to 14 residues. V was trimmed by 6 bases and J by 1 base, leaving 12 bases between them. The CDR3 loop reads CASRPGQQNTEAFF. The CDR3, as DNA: TGTGCCAGCAGACCGGGACAACAGAACACTGAAGCTTTCTTT.

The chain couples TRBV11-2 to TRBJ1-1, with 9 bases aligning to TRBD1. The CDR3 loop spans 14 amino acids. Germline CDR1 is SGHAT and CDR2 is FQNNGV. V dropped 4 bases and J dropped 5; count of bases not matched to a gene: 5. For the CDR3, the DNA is TGTGCCAGCAGCTCCGGGACAGGGAGAACTGAAGCTTTCTTT. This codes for CASSSGTGRTEAFF.

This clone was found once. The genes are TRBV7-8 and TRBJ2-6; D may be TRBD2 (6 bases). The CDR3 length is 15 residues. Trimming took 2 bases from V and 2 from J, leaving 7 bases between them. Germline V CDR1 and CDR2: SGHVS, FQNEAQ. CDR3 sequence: CASSLRGAGANVLTF. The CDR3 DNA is TGTGCCAGCAGCTTACGCGGGGCTGGGGCCAACGTCCTGACTTTC. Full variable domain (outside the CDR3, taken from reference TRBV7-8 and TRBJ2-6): GAGVSQSPRYKVAKRGQDVALRCDPISGHVSLFWYQQALGQGPEFLTYFQNEAQLDKSGLPSDRFFAERPEGSVSTLKIQRTQQEDSAVYLCASSLRGAGANVLTFGAGSRLTVL.

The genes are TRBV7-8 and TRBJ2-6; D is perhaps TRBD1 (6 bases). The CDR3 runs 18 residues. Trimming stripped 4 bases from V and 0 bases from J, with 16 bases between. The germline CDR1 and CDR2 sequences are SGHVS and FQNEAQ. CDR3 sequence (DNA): TGTGCCAGCAGCTCACCCCGGACAGACCGCTCTGGGGCCAACGTCCTGACTTTC. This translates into CASSSPRTDRSGANVLTF.

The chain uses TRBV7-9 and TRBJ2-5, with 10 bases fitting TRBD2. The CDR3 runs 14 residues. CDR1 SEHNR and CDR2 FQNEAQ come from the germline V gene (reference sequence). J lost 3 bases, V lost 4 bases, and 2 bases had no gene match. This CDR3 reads CASSWSGGEETQYF. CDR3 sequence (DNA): TGTGCCAGCAGCTGGAGCGGGGGGGAAGAGACCCAGTACTTC.

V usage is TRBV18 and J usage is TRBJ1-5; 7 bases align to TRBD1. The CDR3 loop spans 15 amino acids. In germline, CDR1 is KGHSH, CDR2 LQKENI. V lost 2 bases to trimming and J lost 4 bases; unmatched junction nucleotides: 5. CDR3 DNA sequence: TGTGCCAGCTCACCAGGGTCAGGGGGGAATCAGCCCCAGCATTTT. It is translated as CASSPGSGGNQPQHF. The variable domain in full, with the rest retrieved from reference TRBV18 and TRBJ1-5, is NAGVMQNPRHLVRRRGQEARLRCSPMKGHSHVYWYRQLPEEGLKFMVYLQKENIIDESGMPKERFSAEFPKEGPSILRIQQVVRGDSAAYFCASSPGSGGNQPQHFGDGTRLSIL.

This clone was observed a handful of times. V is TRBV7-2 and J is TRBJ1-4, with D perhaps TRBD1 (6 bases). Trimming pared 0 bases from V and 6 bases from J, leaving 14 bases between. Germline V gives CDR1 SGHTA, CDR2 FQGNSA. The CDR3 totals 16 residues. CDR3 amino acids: CASSLAIGGDDEKLFF. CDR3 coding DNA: TGTGCCAGCAGCTTAGCGATAGGGGGGGACGATGAAAAACTGTTTTTT. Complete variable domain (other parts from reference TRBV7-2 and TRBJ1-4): GAGVSQSPSNKVTEKGKDVELRCDPISGHTALYWYRQSLGQGLEFLIYFQGNSAPDKSGLPSDRFSAERTGGSVSTLTIQRTQQEDSAVYLCASSLAIGGDDEKLFFGSGTQLSVL.

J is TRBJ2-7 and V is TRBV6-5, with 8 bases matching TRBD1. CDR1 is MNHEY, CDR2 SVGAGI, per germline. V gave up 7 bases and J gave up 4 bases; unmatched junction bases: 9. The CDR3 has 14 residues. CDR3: CASTPTGVTYEQYF. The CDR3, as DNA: TGTGCCAGCACCCCGACAGGGGTTACGTACGAGCAGTACTTC.

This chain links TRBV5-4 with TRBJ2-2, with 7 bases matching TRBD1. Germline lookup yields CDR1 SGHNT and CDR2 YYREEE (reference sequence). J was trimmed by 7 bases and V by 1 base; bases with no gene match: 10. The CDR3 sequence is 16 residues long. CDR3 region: CASSLKPTGWDGELFF. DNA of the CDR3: TGTGCCAGCAGCTTGAAACCGACAGGGTGGGACGGGGAGCTGTTTTTT.

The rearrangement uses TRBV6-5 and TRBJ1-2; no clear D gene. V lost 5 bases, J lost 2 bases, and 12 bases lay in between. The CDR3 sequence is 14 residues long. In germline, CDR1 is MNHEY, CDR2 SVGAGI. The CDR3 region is CASSPVPKNYGYTF. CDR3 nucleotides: TGTGCCAGCAGTCCAGTCCCCAAGAACTATGGCTACACCTTC.

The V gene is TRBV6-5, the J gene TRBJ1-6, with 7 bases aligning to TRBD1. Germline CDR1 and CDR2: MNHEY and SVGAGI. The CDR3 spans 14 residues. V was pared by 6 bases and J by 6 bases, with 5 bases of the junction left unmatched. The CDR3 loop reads CASSADRTNSPLHF. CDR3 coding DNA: TGTGCCAGCAGCGCGGACAGGACTAATTCACCCCTCCACTTT.

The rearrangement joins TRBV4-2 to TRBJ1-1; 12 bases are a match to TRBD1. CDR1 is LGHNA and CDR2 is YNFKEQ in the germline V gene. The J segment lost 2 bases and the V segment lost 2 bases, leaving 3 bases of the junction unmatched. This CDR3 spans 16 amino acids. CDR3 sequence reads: CASSQPGTGGNTEAFF. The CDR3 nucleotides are TGTGCCAGCAGCCAACCCGGGACAGGGGGCAACACTGAAGCTTTCTTT.

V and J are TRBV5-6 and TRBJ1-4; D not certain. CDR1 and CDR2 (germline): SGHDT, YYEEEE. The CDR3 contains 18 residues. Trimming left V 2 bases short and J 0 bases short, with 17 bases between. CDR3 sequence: CASSLSFGSAATNEKLFF. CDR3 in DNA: TGTGCCAGCAGCTTAAGTTTTGGCAGTGCTGCAACTAATGAAAAACTGTTTTTT.

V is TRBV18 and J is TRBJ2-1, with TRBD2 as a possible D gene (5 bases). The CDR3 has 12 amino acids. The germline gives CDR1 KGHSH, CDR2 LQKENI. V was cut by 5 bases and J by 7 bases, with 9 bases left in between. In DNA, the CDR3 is TGTGCCAGCTCATCGGGGATGAATGAGCAGTTCTTC. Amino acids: CASSSGMNEQFF.

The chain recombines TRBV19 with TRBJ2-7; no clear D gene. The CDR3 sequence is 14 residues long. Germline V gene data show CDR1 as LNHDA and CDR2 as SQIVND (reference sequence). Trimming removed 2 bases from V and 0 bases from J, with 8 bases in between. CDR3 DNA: TGTGCCAGTAGTATAAGAATAGTCTCCTACGAGCAGTACTTC. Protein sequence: CASSIRIVSYEQYF.